This is a list of T cell receptor beta chains from one sample in a study of blood T cell repertoires in COVID-19. Method: immunoSEQ multiplex PCR; TCRdb's copy keeps in-frame clones and lacks some. The sample lists roughly 180,000 clones, roughly 80% occurring once. Sequenced sample: peripheral blood. These receptors were taken from a woman in her twenties or thirties with acute or convalescent COVID-19. Each CDR3 is given with its conserved first and last residue. Each record gives: V gene, D gene, J gene, CDR3 DNA, CDR3 protein. The D gene is left open where the match is weak.

V gene: TRBV6-5; D gene: TRBD1; J gene: TRBJ1-2; CDR3 DNA: TGTGCCACGGGACAGGGGCAATCTCGCTACACCTTC; CDR3 protein: CATGQGQSRYTF
V gene: TRBV7-9; D gene: .; J gene: TRBJ1-6; CDR3 DNA: TGTGCCAGCAGCTTAGAAGGGGAAGGGGGTTCACCCCTCCACTTT; CDR3 protein: CASSLEGEGGSPLHF
V gene: TRBV6-2/TRBV6-3; D gene: TRBD1; J gene: TRBJ1-5; CDR3 DNA: TGTGCCAGCAGTTCGTCGGCGGGACAGGGGTATAATCAGCCCCAGCATTTT; CDR3 protein: CASSSSAGQGYNQPQHF
V gene: TRBV2; D gene: TRBD2; J gene: TRBJ2-1; CDR3 DNA: TGTGCCAGCAGCTTTCTAGCGGGAGGGCCCTCGACTTACAATGAGCAGTTCTTC; CDR3 protein: CASSFLAGGPSTYNEQFF
V gene: TRBV30; D gene: TRBD2; J gene: TRBJ2-2; CDR3 DNA: TGTGCCTGGAGGTATTGGACTAGCGGGGGCCTTAGCGCCACCGGGGAGCTGTTTTTT; CDR3 protein: CAWRYWTSGGLSATGELFF
V gene: TRBV7-9; D gene: .; J gene: TRBJ2-3; CDR3 DNA: TGTGCCAGCAGCCTAACAACGGGGGGCCGTTCGGATACGCAGTATTTT; CDR3 protein: CASSLTTGGRSDTQYF
V gene: TRBV19; D gene: TRBD1; J gene: TRBJ1-3; CDR3 DNA: TGTGCCAGTAGTAGTCACCGGGACAGCGGAAACACCATATATTTT; CDR3 protein: CASSSHRDSGNTIYF
V gene: TRBV6-2/TRBV6-3; D gene: .; J gene: TRBJ2-1; CDR3 DNA: TGTGCCAGCAGTTATGAGCGGGTATCCTACAATGAGCAGTTCTTC; CDR3 protein: CASSYERVSYNEQFF
V gene: TRBV19; D gene: TRBD2; J gene: TRBJ2-4; CDR3 DNA: TGTGCCAGTAGTATCGGCGGGGAGGGGTACAAAAACATTCAGTACTTC; CDR3 protein: CASSIGGEGYKNIQYF
V gene: TRBV9; D gene: TRBD1; J gene: TRBJ1-1; CDR3 DNA: TGTGCCAGCAGCCCTCGACAGGGGTGGACTGAAGCTTTCTTT; CDR3 protein: CASSPRQGWTEAFF